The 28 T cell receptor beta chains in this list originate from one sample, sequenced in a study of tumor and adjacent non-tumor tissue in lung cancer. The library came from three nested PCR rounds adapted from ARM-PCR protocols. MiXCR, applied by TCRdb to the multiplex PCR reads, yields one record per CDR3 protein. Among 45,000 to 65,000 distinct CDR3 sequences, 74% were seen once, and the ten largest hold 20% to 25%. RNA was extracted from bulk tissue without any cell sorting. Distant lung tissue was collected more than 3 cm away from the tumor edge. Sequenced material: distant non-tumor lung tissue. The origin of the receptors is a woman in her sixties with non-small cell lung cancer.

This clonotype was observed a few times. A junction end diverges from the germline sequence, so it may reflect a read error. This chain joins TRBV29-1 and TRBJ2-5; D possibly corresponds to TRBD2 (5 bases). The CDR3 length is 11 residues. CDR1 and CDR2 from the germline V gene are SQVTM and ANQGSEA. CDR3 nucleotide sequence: TGTAGCGTTGTGCCCCAAGAGACCCAGCACTTC. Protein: CSVVPQETQHF. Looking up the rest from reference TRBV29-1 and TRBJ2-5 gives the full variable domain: SAVISQKPSRDICQRGTSLTIQCQVDSQVTMMFWYRQQPGQSLTLIATANQGSEATYESGFVIDKFPISRPNLTFSTLTVSNMSPEDSSIYLCSVVPQETQHFGPGTRLLVL.

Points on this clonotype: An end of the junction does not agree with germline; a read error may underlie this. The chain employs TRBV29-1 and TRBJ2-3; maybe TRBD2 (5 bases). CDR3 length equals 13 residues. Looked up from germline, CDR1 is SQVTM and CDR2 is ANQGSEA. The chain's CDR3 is CSVGEGPADTQYF. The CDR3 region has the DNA TGCAGCGTTGGTGAGGGCCCCGCGGATACGCAATATTTT.

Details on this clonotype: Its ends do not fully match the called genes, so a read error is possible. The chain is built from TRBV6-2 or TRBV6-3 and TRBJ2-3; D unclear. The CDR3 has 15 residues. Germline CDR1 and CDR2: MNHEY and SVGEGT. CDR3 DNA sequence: TGTGCCAGCAGTTCCCGACTTGACCGCACAGATACGCGGTACTTT. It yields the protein CASSSRLDRTDTRYF.

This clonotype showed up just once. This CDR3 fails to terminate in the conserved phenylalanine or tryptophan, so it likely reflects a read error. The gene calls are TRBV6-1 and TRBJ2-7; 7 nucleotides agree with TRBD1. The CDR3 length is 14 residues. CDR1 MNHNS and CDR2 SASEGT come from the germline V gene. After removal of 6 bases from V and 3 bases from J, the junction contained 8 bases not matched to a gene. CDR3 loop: CASRSGTASYEQYC. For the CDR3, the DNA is TGTGCCAGCAGATCCGGGACAGCAAGCTACGAGCAGTACTGC.

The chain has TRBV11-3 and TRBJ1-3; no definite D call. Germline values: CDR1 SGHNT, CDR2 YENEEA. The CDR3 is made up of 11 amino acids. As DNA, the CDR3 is TGTACCACCAGCCTGGAGGACACCATATATTTT. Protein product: CTTSLEDTIYF.

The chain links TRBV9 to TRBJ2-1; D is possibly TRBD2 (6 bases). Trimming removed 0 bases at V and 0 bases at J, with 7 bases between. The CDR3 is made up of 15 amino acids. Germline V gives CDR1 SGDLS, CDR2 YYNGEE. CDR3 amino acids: CASSVVAVSYNEQFF. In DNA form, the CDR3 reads TGTGCCAGCAGCGTAGTAGCGGTCTCCTACAATGAGCAGTTCTTC.

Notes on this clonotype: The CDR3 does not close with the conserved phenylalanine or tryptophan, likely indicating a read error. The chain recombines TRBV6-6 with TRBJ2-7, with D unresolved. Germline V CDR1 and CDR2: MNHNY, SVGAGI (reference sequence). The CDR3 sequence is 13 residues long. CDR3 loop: CASSSLFPYEQYL. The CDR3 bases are TGTGCCAGCAGTTCCTTGTTTCCCTACGAACAGTACTTA.

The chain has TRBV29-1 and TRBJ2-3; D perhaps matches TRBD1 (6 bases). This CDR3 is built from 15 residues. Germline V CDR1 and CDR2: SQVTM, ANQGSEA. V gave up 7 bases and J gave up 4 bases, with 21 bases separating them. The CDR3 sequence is CSAMKDSTSSDTQYF. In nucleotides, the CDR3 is TGCAGCGCAATGAAGGACAGTACGAGCTCAGATACGCAGTATTTT.

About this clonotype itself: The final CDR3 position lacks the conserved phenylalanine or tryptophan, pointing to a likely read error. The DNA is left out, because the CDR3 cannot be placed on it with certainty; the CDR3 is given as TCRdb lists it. CDR3 region: CVSSSGLAGLYL. The chain uses TRBV12-3 or TRBV12-4 and TRBJ2-4; the listed D gene, TRBD2, was not tested against the DNA. The CDR3 comprises 12 residues, both ends counted.

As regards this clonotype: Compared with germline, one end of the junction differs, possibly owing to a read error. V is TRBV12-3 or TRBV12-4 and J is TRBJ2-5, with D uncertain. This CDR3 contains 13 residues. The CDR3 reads CTSSLGLKETQYF. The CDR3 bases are TGCACCAGCAGTTTAGGGCTGAAGGAGACCCAGTACTTC.

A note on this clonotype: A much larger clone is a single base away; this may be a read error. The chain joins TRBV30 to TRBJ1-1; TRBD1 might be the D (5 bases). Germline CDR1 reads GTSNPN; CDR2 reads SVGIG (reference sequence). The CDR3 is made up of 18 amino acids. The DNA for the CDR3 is TGTGCCTGGATGCCCTTATCCAGGGTCGGGGGAATGAACACTGGAGCTTTCTTT. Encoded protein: CAWMPLSRVGGMNTGAFF.

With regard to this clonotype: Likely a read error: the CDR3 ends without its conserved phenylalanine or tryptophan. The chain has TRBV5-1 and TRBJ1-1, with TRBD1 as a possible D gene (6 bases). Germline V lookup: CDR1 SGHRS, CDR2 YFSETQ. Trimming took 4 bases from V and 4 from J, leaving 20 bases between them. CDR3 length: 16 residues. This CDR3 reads CASSMSETGSGTEAFY. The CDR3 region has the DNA TGCGCCAGCAGCATGTCAGAAACAGGGTCGGGCACTGAAGCTTTCTAT.

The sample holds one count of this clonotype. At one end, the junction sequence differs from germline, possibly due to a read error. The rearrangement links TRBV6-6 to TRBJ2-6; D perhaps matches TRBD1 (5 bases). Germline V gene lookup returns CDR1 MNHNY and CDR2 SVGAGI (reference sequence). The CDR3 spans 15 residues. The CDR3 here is CASSYDSSGADVLTF. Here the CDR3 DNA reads TGTGCCAGCAGTTACGACAGCTCTGGGGCCGACGTCCTGACTTTT.

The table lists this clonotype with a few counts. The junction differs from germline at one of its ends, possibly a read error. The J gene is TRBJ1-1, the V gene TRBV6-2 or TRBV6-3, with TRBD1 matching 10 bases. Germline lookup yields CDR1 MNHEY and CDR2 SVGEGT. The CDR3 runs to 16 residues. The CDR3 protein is CASSYAGTGVNTEAFF. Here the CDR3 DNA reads TGTGCCAGCAGTTACGCCGGGACAGGGGTTAACACTGAGGCTTTCTTT.

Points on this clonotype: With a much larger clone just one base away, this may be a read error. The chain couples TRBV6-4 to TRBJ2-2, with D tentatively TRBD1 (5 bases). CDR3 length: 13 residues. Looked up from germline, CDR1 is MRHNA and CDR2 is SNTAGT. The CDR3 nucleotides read TGTGCCAGGAGTGACAGCGACACCGGGGAGCTGTTTTTT. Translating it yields CARSDSDTGELFF.

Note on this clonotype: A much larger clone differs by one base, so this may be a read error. For the CDR3, the DNA is TGTGCCACCAGCACCAACCCTGAAGAGACCCAGTACTTC. Translating gives CATSTNPEETQYF. The chain links TRBV21-1 to TRBJ2-5; TRBD1 is the table's D call, not checked against the DNA. TRBV21-1 is a recognized pseudogene. There are 13 residues in the CDR3.

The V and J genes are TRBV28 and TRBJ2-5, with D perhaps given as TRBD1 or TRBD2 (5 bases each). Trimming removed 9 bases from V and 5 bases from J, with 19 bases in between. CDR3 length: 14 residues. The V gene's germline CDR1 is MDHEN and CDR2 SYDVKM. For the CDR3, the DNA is TGTGCCAGTAGCCCACTGGGGGAGAGGGAGACCCAGTACTTC. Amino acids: CASSPLGERETQYF.

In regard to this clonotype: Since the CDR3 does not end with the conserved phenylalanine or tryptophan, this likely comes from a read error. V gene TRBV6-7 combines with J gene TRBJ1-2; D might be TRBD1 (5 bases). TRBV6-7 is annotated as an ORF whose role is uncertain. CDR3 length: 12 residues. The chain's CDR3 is CANSYDSYGYTL. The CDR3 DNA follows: TGTGCCAACAGTTACGACAGCTATGGCTACACCTTA.

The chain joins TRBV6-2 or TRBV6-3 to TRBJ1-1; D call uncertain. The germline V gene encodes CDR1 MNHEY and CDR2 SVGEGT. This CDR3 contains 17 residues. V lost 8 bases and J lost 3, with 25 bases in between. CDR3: CASCPRPGFFGYTEAFF. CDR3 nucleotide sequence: TGTGCCAGCTGTCCCCGACCTGGGTTTTTTGGATACACTGAAGCTTTCTTT.

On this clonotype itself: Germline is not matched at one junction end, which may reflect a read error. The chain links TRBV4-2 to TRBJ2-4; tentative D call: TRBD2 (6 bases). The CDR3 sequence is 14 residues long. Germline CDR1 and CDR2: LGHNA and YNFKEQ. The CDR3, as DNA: TGTGCCAGCAGCCCCCGGGGGACCCAAAACATCCAGTACTTC. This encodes CASSPRGTQNIQYF.

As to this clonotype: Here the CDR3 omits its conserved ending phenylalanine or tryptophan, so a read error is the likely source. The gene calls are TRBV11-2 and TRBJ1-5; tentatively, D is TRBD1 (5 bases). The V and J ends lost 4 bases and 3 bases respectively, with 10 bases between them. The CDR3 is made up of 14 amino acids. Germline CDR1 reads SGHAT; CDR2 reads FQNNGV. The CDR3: CASSCWGSNQPQHS. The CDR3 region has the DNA TGTGCCAGCAGCTGTTGGGGGTCCAATCAGCCCCAGCATTCT.

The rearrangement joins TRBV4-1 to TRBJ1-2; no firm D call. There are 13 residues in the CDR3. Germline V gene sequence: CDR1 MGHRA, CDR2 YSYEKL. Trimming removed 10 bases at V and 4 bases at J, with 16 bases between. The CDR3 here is CANAEGRSYGYTF. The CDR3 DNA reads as TGCGCCAATGCTGAGGGAAGGAGCTATGGCTACACCTTC.

The chain's CDR3 is CASSQDESGNRDYTF. CDR3 nucleotides: TGCGCCAGCAGCCAAGATGAGTCAGGGAACAGGGACTACACCTTC. The V and J genes are TRBV4-1 and TRBJ1-2; D might be TRBD1 (6 bases). Germline CDR1 is MGHRA and CDR2 is YSYEKL. CDR3 length: 15 residues. V shed 0 bases and J shed 10 bases, with 18 bases lying between them.

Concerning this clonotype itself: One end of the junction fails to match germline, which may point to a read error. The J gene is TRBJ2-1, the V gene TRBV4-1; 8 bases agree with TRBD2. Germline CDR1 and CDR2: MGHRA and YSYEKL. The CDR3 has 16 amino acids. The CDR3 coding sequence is TGCGTCAGCAGCCGCCCAGCTATCGGGGGGGCCAATGAGCAGTTCTTC. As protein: CVSSRPAIGGANEQFF.

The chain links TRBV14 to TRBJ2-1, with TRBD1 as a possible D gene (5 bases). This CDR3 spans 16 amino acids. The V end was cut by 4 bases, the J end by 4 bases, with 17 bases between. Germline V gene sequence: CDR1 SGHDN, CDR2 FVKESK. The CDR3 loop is CASSLGAAFRYNEQFF. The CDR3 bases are TGTGCCAGCAGCCTAGGGGCGGCGTTTCGGTACAATGAGCAGTTCTTC.

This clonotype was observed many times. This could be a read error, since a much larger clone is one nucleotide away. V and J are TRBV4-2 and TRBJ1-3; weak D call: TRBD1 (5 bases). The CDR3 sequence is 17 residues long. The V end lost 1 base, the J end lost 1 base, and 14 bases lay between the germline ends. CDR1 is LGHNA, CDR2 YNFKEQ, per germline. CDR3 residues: CASSQGEGSPSGNTIYF. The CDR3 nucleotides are TGTGCCAGCAGCCAAGGGGAGGGGAGCCCTTCTGGAAACACCATATATTTT.

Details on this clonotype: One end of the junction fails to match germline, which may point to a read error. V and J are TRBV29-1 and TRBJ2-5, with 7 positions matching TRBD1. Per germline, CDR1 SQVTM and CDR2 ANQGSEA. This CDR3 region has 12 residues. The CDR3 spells CSVETGKKTQYF. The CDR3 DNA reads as TGCAGTGTTGAGACAGGGAAAAAGACCCAGTACTTC.

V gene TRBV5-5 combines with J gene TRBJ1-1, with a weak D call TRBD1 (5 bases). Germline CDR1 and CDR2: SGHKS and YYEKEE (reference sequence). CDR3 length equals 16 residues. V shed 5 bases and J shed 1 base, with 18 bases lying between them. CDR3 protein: CASSVGQSQSNTEAFF. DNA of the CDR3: TGTGCCAGCAGTGTGGGGCAATCACAATCGAACACTGAAGCTTTCTTT.